Following are 21 T cell receptor beta chains from one sample sequenced in a study of OX40 agonist ivuxolimab in advanced cancers. The repertoire was sequenced with immunoSEQ multiplex PCR; TCRdb's copy has only in-frame clones and lacks some. The sample lists under 70,000 clones, more than 80% occurring once. Sequenced here: CD4+ or CD8+ T cells sorted from blood, sampled in a trial of the OX40 agonist ivuxolimab. These receptors were obtained from an adult with an advanced solid tumor such as melanoma, head and neck, liver or kidney cancer.

The chain recombines TRBV4-2 with TRBJ2-1; D is uncertain. V dropped 1 base and J dropped 6 bases, with 16 bases sitting between them. Germline V CDR1 and CDR2: LGHNA, YNFKEQ. There are 16 residues in the CDR3. The CDR3 region has the DNA TGTGCCAGCAGCCAAGGCTCAGAAGGGTATAGCAATGAGCAGTTCTTC. Encoded protein: CASSQGSEGYSNEQFF.

In this sample, this clone turned up a few times. The same CDR3 is also encoded by other DNA sequences in this sample. The chain uses TRBV7-8 and TRBJ1-1, with unresolved D. Germline V gives CDR1 SGHVS, CDR2 FQNEAQ. The ends were cut back, 5 bases at V and 4 bases at J, with 11 bases in the middle. This CDR3 comprises 13 residues. CDR3 nucleotides: TGTGCCAGCAGCAGTACTTTGGGCACTGAAGCTTTCTTT. Protein product: CASSSTLGTEAFF.

This clone showed up just once. The rearrangement joins TRBV7-9 to TRBJ1-1, with D unresolved. Germline CDR1 reads SEHNR; CDR2 reads FQNEAQ (reference sequence). CDR3 length equals 15 residues. The V gene lost 0 bases and the J gene lost 4 bases, with 12 bases spanning the gap. CDR3 bases: TGTGCCAGCAGCTTAGCCCATGACCCGGGCACTGAAGCTTTCTTT. It specifies CASSLAHDPGTEAFF.

Remarks on this clone: An end of the junction does not agree with germline; a read error may underlie this. Other DNA sequences in this specimen translate into the identical CDR3. The V gene is TRBV11-2, the J gene TRBJ1-2; D is ambiguous. The CDR3 loop spans 11 amino acids. Per the germline V gene, CDR1 is SGHAT and CDR2 is FQNNGV. The CDR3 nucleotides are TGCGCCAGCAGTACCTCATGGGGCTACACCTTC. It specifies CASSTSWGYTF.

The CDR3 DNA follows: TGTGCTAGTGGTCTGAGGACAGGGACCCTCTACGAGCAGTACTTC. Residues: CASGLRTGTLYEQYF. This chain connects TRBV12-5 to TRBJ2-7; 8 positions match TRBD1. From germline, CDR1 is LGHNT and CDR2 FRNRAP. This CDR3 is 15 amino acids long. The ends lost 5 bases at V and 3 bases at J; junction bases unmatched: 9.

The V gene is TRBV5-5, the J gene TRBJ1-1; D remains unclear. V was clipped by 1 base and J by 3 bases, with 4 bases between them. CDR1 and CDR2 (germline): SGHKS, YYEKEE (reference sequence). This CDR3 region has 12 residues. CDR3 in amino acids: CASSLWDTEAFF. CDR3 bases: TGTGCCAGCAGCTTGTGGGACACTGAAGCTTTCTTT.

V gene TRBV11-2 combines with J gene TRBJ2-1, with D possibly being TRBD2 (5 bases). V lost 2 bases, J lost 4 bases, and 12 bases lay in between. The CDR3 has 15 residues. Germline CDR1 is SGHAT and CDR2 is FQNNGV. The CDR3 loop reads CASSLMAGAYNEQFF. Written as DNA, the CDR3 is TGTGCCAGCAGCTTAATGGCGGGCGCTTACAATGAGCAGTTCTTC.

The chain recombines TRBV5-1 with TRBJ2-5; the D is unclear. The CDR3 covers 14 residues. Trimming shortened V by 0 bases and J by 5 bases, and 11 bases separated the two germline ends. Per germline, CDR1 SGHRS and CDR2 YFSETQ. Written as DNA, the CDR3 is TGCGCCAGCAGCTTGGGTCCAGGCGGTGAGACCCAGTACTTC. Its protein product is CASSLGPGGETQYF.

The table lists this clone with a count of one. Other DNA sequences in the same sample also yield this CDR3. This rearrangement joins TRBV5-1 to TRBJ1-2; tentatively, D is TRBD1 (6 bases). CDR1 is SGHRS, CDR2 YFSETQ, per germline. CDR3 length: 14 residues. Trimming removed 0 bases from V and 8 bases from J, with 14 bases in between. The CDR3 DNA reads TGCGCCAGCAGCTTGGAGCCGGGGGCGGGGGGCTACACCTTC. Protein product: CASSLEPGAGGYTF. Full variable domain (rest looked up from reference TRBV5-1 and TRBJ1-2): KAGVTQTPRYLIKTRGQQVTLSCSPISGHRSVSWYQQTPGQGLQFLFEYFSETQRNKGNFPGRFSGRQFSNSRSEMNVSTLELGDSALYLCASSLEPGAGGYTFGSGTRLTVV.

The chain carries TRBV11-2 and TRBJ2-2; D perhaps matches TRBD1 (5 bases). Germline loops: CDR1 SGHAT, CDR2 FQNNGV. The CDR3 is 14 amino acids. The V end lost 10 bases, the J end lost 3 bases, and 15 bases lay between the germline ends. The CDR3: CATQRARDTGELFF. CDR3 nucleotide sequence: TGTGCCACCCAACGGGCCAGGGACACCGGGGAGCTGTTTTTT.

This sequence joins TRBV5-1 and TRBJ2-2; D uncertain. Germline V gene sequence: CDR1 SGHRS, CDR2 YFSETQ. CDR3 length equals 14 residues. Trimming took off 0 bases at V and 4 bases at J, with 7 bases between the two ends. CDR3 protein: CASSLDTITGELFF. The CDR3 region has the DNA TGCGCCAGCAGCTTGGACACTATCACCGGGGAGCTGTTTTTT.

CDR3 sequence (DNA): TGTGCCACCACCTATTATGATGGCTACACCTTC. It translates to CATTYYDGYTF. The rearrangement uses TRBV28 and TRBJ1-2, with D uncertain. Germline values: CDR1 MDHEN, CDR2 SYDVKM. Trimming removed 10 bases from V and 6 bases from J, with 12 bases in between. The CDR3 runs to 11 residues.

The chain recombines TRBV18 with TRBJ2-1; TRBD2 aligns across 8 bases. Germline lookup yields CDR1 KGHSH and CDR2 LQKENI. This CDR3 spans 15 amino acids. V trimming: 1 base; J trimming: 4 bases; junction bases outside the gene matches: 3. The CDR3 loop reads CASSPRSGDYNEQFF. CDR3 DNA: TGTGCCAGCTCACCACGTAGCGGGGATTACAATGAGCAGTTCTTC.

This chain's CDR3 is CASSPLRDSGANVLTF. The DNA of the CDR3 is TGTGCCAGCAGCCCTCTGAGGGACTCTGGGGCCAACGTCCTGACTTTC. The J gene is TRBJ2-6, the V gene TRBV7-9, with D maybe TRBD2 (5 bases). This CDR3 has 16 residues. The V gene's germline CDR1 is SEHNR and CDR2 FQNEAQ (reference sequence). Between the trimmed V and J ends, which lost 5 bases and 0 bases, there was a span of 11 bases.

This clone appeared once. This chain links TRBV10-2 with TRBJ2-1, with 10 bases that match TRBD2. Looked up from germline, CDR1 is WSHSY and CDR2 is SAAADI. J lost 9 bases, V lost 6 bases, and 8 bases had no gene match. The CDR3 length is 14 residues. Here the CDR3 reads CASSEREGVSEQFF. CDR3 nucleotides: TGCGCCAGCAGCGAGCGGGAGGGGGTGAGTGAGCAGTTCTTC.

The rearrangement links TRBV29-1 to TRBJ2-3; 7 bases match TRBD2. J lost 3 bases, V lost 7 bases, and 7 bases had no gene match. Germline V CDR1 and CDR2: SQVTM, ANQGSEA. The CDR3 covers 13 residues. The CDR3 DNA follows: TGCAGCGGGGGGACTACCATTACAGATACGCAGTATTTT. Protein product: CSGGTTITDTQYF.

The rearrangement links TRBV19 to TRBJ1-2; D remains ambiguous. V lost 8 bases, J lost 5 bases, and 9 bases lay in between. The CDR3 has 11 residues. Germline V CDR1 and CDR2: LNHDA, SQIVND (reference sequence). In DNA form, the CDR3 reads TGTGCCAGTGGACTGGGGTATGGCTACACCTTC. It specifies CASGLGYGYTF.

The chain links TRBV6-5 to TRBJ2-1; D remains unclear. The CDR3 loop spans 13 amino acids. Per the germline V gene, CDR1 is MNHEY and CDR2 is SVGAGI. Trimming took off 7 bases at V and 9 bases at J, with 16 bases between the two ends. DNA of the CDR3: TGTGCCAGCATGAGCCTTACCCCTAGTGAGCAGTTCTTC. Its translation is CASMSLTPSEQFF.

V is TRBV30 and J is TRBJ2-2; 10 nucleotides match TRBD1. The CDR3 length is 16 residues. Germline V gene sequence: CDR1 GTSNPN, CDR2 SVGIG (reference sequence). V lost 0 bases to trimming and J lost 5 bases; unmatched junction nucleotides: 6. The CDR3 DNA reads as TGTGCCTGGAGTGTTTCTTGGACAGGGGGGACCGGGGAGCTGTTTTTT. Protein product: CAWSVSWTGGTGELFF.

The sample holds one count of this clone. V gene TRBV14 combines with J gene TRBJ1-2, with a tentative D call TRBD1 (6 bases). Germline CDR1 and CDR2: SGHDN and FVKESK. The CDR3 covers 15 residues. V was clipped by 0 bases and J by 4 bases, with 12 bases between them. The CDR3 here is CASSQDEGGSYGYTF. The CDR3, as DNA: TGTGCCAGCAGCCAAGATGAGGGGGGTTCCTATGGCTACACCTTC. The full variable domain, in which reference TRBV14 and TRBJ1-2 provide the parts outside the CDR3, is EAGVTQFPSHSVIEKGQTVTLRCDPISGHDNLYWYRRVMGKEIKFLLHFVKESKQDESGMPNNRFLAERTGGTYSTLKVQPAELEDSGVYFCASSQDEGGSYGYTFGSGTRLTVV.

This chain links TRBV6-1 with TRBJ1-2; D gene ambiguous. V lost 3 bases and J lost 0, with 11 bases in between. The germline V gene encodes CDR1 MNHNS and CDR2 SASEGT. CDR3 size: 15 residues. For the CDR3, the DNA is TGTGCCAGCAGTGATCGATCGGCGGCTAACTATGGCTACACCTTC. This encodes CASSDRSAANYGYTF.